This is a list of T cell receptor beta chains from one sample in a study of cytomegalovirus exposure and HLA in healthy donors. Clones were read by immunoSEQ multiplex PCR, and TCRdb kept only the in-frame ones, dropping some. In the table there are 85,000 to 130,000 clones, more than 75% of which are singletons. Material for sequencing was PBMCs. The receptors derive from a woman aged 45-59 years in good health and CMV-seropositive. Each CDR3 is given with its conserved first and last residue. Each record gives: D gene, V gene, J gene, CDR3 protein. D genes are given only for firm matches.

d_call: -; v_call: TRBV27; j_call: TRBJ1-4; cdr3_aa: CASSLRLNEKLFF
d_call: TRBD2; v_call: TRBV7-8; j_call: TRBJ2-1; cdr3_aa: CASRTTGTSGVNEQFF
d_call: -; v_call: TRBV18; j_call: TRBJ2-1; cdr3_aa: CASSPRGGGYNEQFF
d_call: -; v_call: TRBV6-6; j_call: TRBJ1-5; cdr3_aa: CASSSGRKGNQPQHF
d_call: TRBD1; v_call: TRBV5-6; j_call: TRBJ2-3; cdr3_aa: CASSFGTADTQYF
d_call: -; v_call: TRBV6-1; j_call: TRBJ1-5; cdr3_aa: CASSRDNQPQHF
d_call: TRBD1; v_call: TRBV7-3; j_call: TRBJ1-6; cdr3_aa: CASSRGQSHSPLHF
d_call: TRBD1; v_call: TRBV15; j_call: TRBJ2-3; cdr3_aa: CATSSDRFWGQGALTSTDTQYF
d_call: -; v_call: TRBV5-5; j_call: TRBJ1-5; cdr3_aa: CASSLVGGEDQPQHF
d_call: -; v_call: TRBV2; j_call: TRBJ1-3; cdr3_aa: CASSALILGNTIYF
d_call: -; v_call: TRBV19; j_call: TRBJ1-5; cdr3_aa: CATKRQSGNQPQHF
d_call: -; v_call: TRBV30; j_call: TRBJ2-7; cdr3_aa: CAWENPGLNSYEQYF
d_call: -; v_call: TRBV27; j_call: TRBJ1-6; cdr3_aa: CASRNTRTSFPYNSPLHF
d_call: TRBD1; v_call: TRBV28; j_call: TRBJ1-1; cdr3_aa: CASSLPRTGTFNTEAFF
d_call: -; v_call: TRBV18; j_call: TRBJ1-1; cdr3_aa: CASSPRGLRDTEAFF
d_call: -; v_call: TRBV6-1; j_call: TRBJ1-2; cdr3_aa: CASIETDVIMGYTF
d_call: -; v_call: TRBV7-3; j_call: TRBJ1-1; cdr3_aa: CASKLGRGGDTEAFF
d_call: TRBD1; v_call: TRBV11-2; j_call: TRBJ1-6; cdr3_aa: CASSLRQGAPGSPLHF
d_call: -; v_call: TRBV4-1; j_call: TRBJ1-3; cdr3_aa: CASSQVGRLEPGNTIYF
d_call: -; v_call: TRBV2; j_call: TRBJ1-5; cdr3_aa: CASQRGGSEPQHF
d_call: TRBD1; v_call: TRBV18; j_call: TRBJ1-2; cdr3_aa: CASSRTGTANYGYTF
d_call: TRBD1; v_call: TRBV5-1; j_call: TRBJ2-2; cdr3_aa: CASSLLPGTGGTGELFF
d_call: -; v_call: TRBV5-5; j_call: TRBJ2-7; cdr3_aa: CASSFSVREQYF
d_call: -; v_call: TRBV6-5; j_call: TRBJ1-1; cdr3_aa: CASSYSPQGVDTEAFF
d_call: TRBD1; v_call: TRBV7-7; j_call: TRBJ2-2; cdr3_aa: CASSQRGQDRGVITGELFF
d_call: -; v_call: TRBV18; j_call: TRBJ2-5; cdr3_aa: CASYNQETQYF
d_call: TRBD1; v_call: TRBV28; j_call: TRBJ1-2; cdr3_aa: CASSWGQSVYGYTF
d_call: TRBD2; v_call: TRBV9; j_call: TRBJ2-1; cdr3_aa: CASSVGLVTYNEQFF
d_call: TRBD2; v_call: TRBV18; j_call: TRBJ2-1; cdr3_aa: CASSGLAGEHEQFF
d_call: -; v_call: TRBV5-6; j_call: TRBJ1-2; cdr3_aa: CASSLRESFYGYTF
d_call: -; v_call: TRBV18; j_call: TRBJ1-1; cdr3_aa: CASSPNRAGTEAFF
d_call: -; v_call: TRBV2; j_call: TRBJ2-5; cdr3_aa: CASILLSTSQETQYF
d_call: -; v_call: TRBV5-4; j_call: TRBJ2-2; cdr3_aa: CASSLAGSQTNTGELFF
d_call: -; v_call: TRBV6-6; j_call: TRBJ1-4; cdr3_aa: CASSLAGVANEKLFF
d_call: -; v_call: TRBV28; j_call: TRBJ1-1; cdr3_aa: CASSSGGVGGTEAFF
d_call: -; v_call: TRBV6-1; j_call: TRBJ2-5; cdr3_aa: CASSLRTDQETQYF
d_call: TRBD1; v_call: TRBV6-1; j_call: -; cdr3_aa: CASRNDRENSYEQYF
d_call: -; v_call: TRBV6-4; j_call: TRBJ1-2; cdr3_aa: CASSDSIDGSYGYTF
d_call: TRBD1; v_call: TRBV19; j_call: TRBJ2-7; cdr3_aa: CASSTKGTGFYEQYF
d_call: -; v_call: TRBV7-9; j_call: TRBJ1-2; cdr3_aa: CASSRAEEANYGYTF
d_call: -; v_call: TRBV5-1; j_call: TRBJ1-6; cdr3_aa: CASSLVGGDYNSPLHF
d_call: -; v_call: TRBV4-1; j_call: TRBJ1-5; cdr3_aa: CASSPQGVSNQPQHF
d_call: TRBD1; v_call: TRBV10-3; j_call: TRBJ1-2; cdr3_aa: CAISEPQGSIGYTF
d_call: -; v_call: TRBV11-2; j_call: TRBJ1-1; cdr3_aa: CASSVGGSETEAFF
d_call: TRBD2; v_call: TRBV5-1; j_call: TRBJ2-2; cdr3_aa: CASSLDSSGGTGELFF
d_call: -; v_call: TRBV7-9; j_call: TRBJ1-6; cdr3_aa: CASSLDGAGDSPLHF
d_call: -; v_call: TRBV2; j_call: TRBJ2-6; cdr3_aa: CASRGARGKGANVLTF
d_call: TRBD2; v_call: TRBV5-4; j_call: TRBJ2-5; cdr3_aa: CASSPGTSEETQYF
d_call: TRBD1; v_call: TRBV7-2; j_call: TRBJ1-5; cdr3_aa: CASSPGGLRGQPQHF
d_call: TRBD1; v_call: TRBV6-1; j_call: TRBJ1-4; cdr3_aa: CASTRRDRDYEKLFF